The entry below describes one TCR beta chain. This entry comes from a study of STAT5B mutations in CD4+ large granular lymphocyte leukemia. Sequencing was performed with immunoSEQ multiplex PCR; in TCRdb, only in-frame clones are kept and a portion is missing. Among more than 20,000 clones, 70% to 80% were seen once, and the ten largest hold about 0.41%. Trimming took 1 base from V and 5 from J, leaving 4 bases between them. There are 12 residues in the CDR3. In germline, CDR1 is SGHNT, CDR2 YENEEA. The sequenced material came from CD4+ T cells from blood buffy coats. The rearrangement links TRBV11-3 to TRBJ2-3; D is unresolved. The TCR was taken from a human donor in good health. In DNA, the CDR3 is TGTGCCAGCAGCTTAGCGGTAGATACGCAGTATTTT. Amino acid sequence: CASSLAVDTQYF.